These 21 T cell receptor beta chains came from one sample sequenced in a study of blood T cells in healthy people across ages (dated by TCRdb to the mid-2010s). The library was produced with 5' RACE. Sequencer: Illumina HiSeq 2500. A second PCR of about 7 to 12 cycles was run with a J-beta primer mix and a sample-barcoded 5' primer. TCRdb reprocessing: public reads trimmed at Q25 with fastp, clones called with MiXCR, in-frame beta chains kept. Each entry merges the rows of one CDR3 protein and shows their most common DNA and genes. The sample includes 1.5 million to 2 million distinct CDR3 sequences, with 25% to 30% observed a single time. The ten largest make up 7.7% of the sample. Sequenced: blood. These receptors all come from a woman in her 30s in good health.

There are a few counts of this clonotype. The V gene is TRBV3-1, the J gene TRBJ2-5; possibly TRBD1 for D (5 bases). The V end was cut by 2 bases, the J end by 4 bases, with 8 bases between. The CDR3 is 13 amino acids. Germline V gives CDR1 LGHDT, CDR2 YNNKEL (reference sequence). DNA of the CDR3: TGTGCCAGCAGCCAACAGGGTACAGAGACCCAGTACTTC. Protein sequence: CASSQQGTETQYF.

V usage is TRBV2 and J usage is TRBJ2-1, with a tentative D call TRBD1 (6 bases). V lost 3 bases and J 10 bases, leaving 10 bases between the germline ends. CDR3 length: 12 residues. CDR1 is SNHLY, CDR2 FYNNEI, per germline. The CDR3 protein is CASSEGAPEQFF. DNA for the CDR3: TGTGCCAGCAGTGAGGGGGCCCCGGAGCAGTTCTTC.

The V and J genes are TRBV29-1 and TRBJ2-5; D may be TRBD1 (7 bases). Germline V gene sequence: CDR1 SQVTM, CDR2 ANQGSEA. The CDR3 is 16 amino acids. With 3 bases removed from V and 9 bases from J, the gap between germline ends came to 26 bases. CDR3 region: CSVDNPDRLGGLAQYF. In DNA form, the CDR3 reads TGCAGCGTTGACAACCCGGACAGGCTCGGGGGTTTGGCCCAGTACTTC.

The CDR3 here is CASSFGGTRSNSPLHF. CDR3 DNA: TGTGCCAGCAGCTTCGGTGGAACTAGATCTAATTCACCCCTCCACTTT. The V call is TRBV5-6, the J call TRBJ1-6, with D unclear. Looked up from germline, CDR1 is SGHDT and CDR2 is YYEEEE. This CDR3 region has 16 residues. V was cut by 2 bases and J by 6 bases, with 15 bases left in between.

V usage is TRBV14 and J usage is TRBJ2-5, with 12 bases that match TRBD2. J lost 2 bases, V lost 1 base, and 5 bases had no gene match. The CDR3 extends over 17 amino acids. CDR1 SGHDN and CDR2 FVKESK come from the germline V gene. The CDR3 DNA sequence: TGTGCCAGCAGCCAAGTAGGACTAGCGGGGCCTCAAGAGACCCAGTACTTC. Translated: CASSQVGLAGPQETQYF.

The rearrangement joins TRBV2 to TRBJ2-3; D is ambiguous. Germline loops: CDR1 SNHLY, CDR2 FYNNEI. The CDR3 extends over 13 amino acids. Trimming shortened V by 11 bases and J by 2 bases, and 14 bases separated the two germline ends. The CDR3 protein is CACAIQYTDTQYF. CDR3 bases: TGTGCCTGCGCCATACAGTACACAGATACGCAGTATTTT. The full variable domain, completed using reference TRBV2 and TRBJ2-3, is EPEVTQTPSHQVTQMGQEVILRCVPISNHLYFYWYRQILGQKVEFLVSFYNNEISEKSEIFDDQFSVERPDGSNFTLKIRSTKLEDSAMYFCACAIQYTDTQYFGPGTRLTVL.

Turning to this clonotype: This may be a read error, as it is one base from a much larger clone. J is TRBJ1-5 and V is TRBV20-1; TRBD1 matches at 7 bases. CDR1 and CDR2 (germline): DFQATT, SNEGSKA (reference sequence). The V and J ends lost 3 bases and 0 bases, in that order; junction bases with no gene match: 5. The CDR3 covers 15 residues. CDR3 nucleotide sequence: TGCAGTGCTAGTTCCAGGGGGTATAGCAATCAGCCCCAGCATTTT. Translation: CSASSRGYSNQPQHF.

This chain connects TRBV7-2 to TRBJ2-5; D is possibly TRBD1 (5 bases). The CDR3 has 14 residues. V was clipped by 4 bases and J by 5 bases, with 14 bases between them. Per germline, CDR1 SGHTA and CDR2 FQGNSA. The CDR3 reads CASSSRRRQETQYF. The CDR3 region has the DNA TGTGCCAGCAGCTCAAGGCGACGACAGGAGACCCAGTACTTC.

To note about this clonotype: Germline is not matched at one junction end, which may reflect a read error. The chain employs TRBV20-1 and TRBJ1-2; 8 bases match TRBD1. CDR3 length: 13 amino acids. Germline V gene data show CDR1 as DFQATT and CDR2 as SNEGSKA (reference sequence). Here the CDR3 DNA reads TGCAGTGCCATGGACAGGGCGGTCTATTGCTACACCTTC. Its translation: CSAMDRAVYCYTF.

The chain combines TRBV5-1 with TRBJ1-1, with 7 bases identical to TRBD1. The V and J ends lost 4 bases and 4 bases, in that order; junction bases with no gene match: 7. Germline V lookup: CDR1 SGHRS, CDR2 YFSETQ. The CDR3 has 14 amino acids. As DNA, the CDR3 is TGCGCCAGCAGCCGGGGGACAGAGGGCACTGAAGCTTTCTTT. It is translated as CASSRGTEGTEAFF. Full variable domain (remainder filled in from reference TRBV5-1 and TRBJ1-1): KAGVTQTPRYLIKTRGQQVTLSCSPISGHRSVSWYQQTPGQGLQFLFEYFSETQRNKGNFPGRFSGRQFSNSRSEMNVSTLELGDSALYLCASSRGTEGTEAFFGQGTRLTVV.

The gene calls are TRBV29-1 and TRBJ2-2, with 12 bases that match TRBD1. This CDR3 is built from 15 residues. Per germline, CDR1 SQVTM and CDR2 ANQGSEA. V lost 7 bases and J lost 3; bases outside the gene matches: 6. The CDR3 sequence: CSAGDRGRDTGELFF. For the CDR3, the DNA is TGCAGCGCGGGGGACAGGGGGCGCGACACCGGGGAGCTGTTTTTT.

In its sample, this clonotype was seen many times. V is TRBV29-1 and J is TRBJ1-2; D is unclear. CDR3 length: 11 residues. Germline V lookup: CDR1 SQVTM, CDR2 ANQGSEA. The V and J ends lost 7 bases and 6 bases respectively, with 12 bases between them. The CDR3 reads CSALTGNGYTF. The CDR3 bases are TGCAGCGCATTGACGGGGAATGGCTACACCTTC.

This clonotype has at least ten counts. The chain employs TRBV20-1 and TRBJ2-5, with a tentative D call TRBD2 (6 bases). The germline gives CDR1 DFQATT, CDR2 SNEGSKA (reference sequence). The CDR3 contains 14 residues. Between the trimmed V and J ends, which lost 0 bases and 5 bases, there was a span of 13 bases. The CDR3 region has the DNA TGCAGTGCTAGAGATGGAGGGGAAGGGGAGACCCAGTACTTC. The encoded protein is CSARDGGEGETQYF.

This clonotype has ten or more counts. This chain joins TRBV28 and TRBJ2-5, with a weak D call TRBD2 (5 bases). V lost 8 bases to trimming and J lost 0 bases, with 16 bases between them. This CDR3 has 15 amino acids. Germline CDR1 and CDR2: MDHEN and SYDVKM. CDR3 sequence (DNA): TGTGCCAGCTGTCAACGAAGCGGATACCAAGAGACCCAGTACTTC. Its protein is CASCQRSGYQETQYF.

Note on this clonotype: One end of the junction is discordant with germline, which a read error may explain. J is TRBJ2-1 and V is TRBV28; no reliable D call. The CDR3 runs 12 residues. Per germline, CDR1 MDHEN and CDR2 SYDVKM. CDR3 protein: CASTITGNERFF. CDR3 nucleotide sequence: TGTGCCAGCACAATAACGGGCAATGAGCGGTTCTTC. The variable domain in full, completed from reference TRBV28 and TRBJ2-1, reads DVKVTQSSRYLVKRTGEKVFLECVQDMDHENMFWYRQDPGLGLRLIYFSYDVKMKEKGDIPEGYSVSREKKERFSLILESASTNQTSMYLCASTITGNERFFGPGTRLTVL.

The CDR3 is CACKPGWAGDQPQHF. CDR3 coding DNA: TGTGCCTGCAAGCCAGGTTGGGCAGGCGATCAGCCCCAGCATTTT. The chain recombines TRBV6-5 with TRBJ1-5; D gene unclear. The CDR3 extends over 15 amino acids. Germline CDR1 and CDR2: MNHEY and SVGAGI. Trimming removed 11 bases at V and 5 bases at J, with 22 bases between.

This chain uses TRBV4-1 with TRBJ2-7; D is unclear. The germline gives CDR1 MGHRA, CDR2 YSYEKL. V dropped 0 bases and J dropped 2 bases, with 14 bases sitting between them. There are 16 residues in the CDR3. The CDR3 is CASSQDGLAKTYEQYF. Written as DNA, the CDR3 is TGCGCCAGCAGCCAAGATGGGCTTGCGAAAACCTACGAGCAGTACTTC.

This clonotype was seen a few times. This sequence joins TRBV29-1 and TRBJ2-1; TRBD2 matches 14 bases. The CDR3 length is 15 residues. The germline gives CDR1 SQVTM, CDR2 ANQGSEA. J gave up 6 bases and V 7 bases, and 8 bases lay outside the gene matches. The CDR3 DNA is TGCAGCGGTAAGACTAGCGGGGGGGCCGGCAATGAGCAGTTCTTC. Translated, it gives CSGKTSGGAGNEQFF.

This clonotype was found many times. The chain employs TRBV7-2 and TRBJ2-7; 10 positions agree with TRBD2. The CDR3 loop spans 18 amino acids. Germline V gene sequence: CDR1 SGHTA, CDR2 FQGNSA. V dropped 2 bases and J dropped 3; count of bases not matched to a gene: 13. CDR3: CASSLPSGRPRGGYEQYF. The CDR3, as DNA: TGTGCCAGCAGCTTACCTAGCGGGAGACCCAGGGGGGGCTACGAGCAGTACTTC.

CDR3 sequence reads: CASSEGQQITDTQYF. DNA for the CDR3: TGTGCCAGCAGTGAGGGACAGCAGATCACAGATACGCAGTATTTT. The genes are TRBV2 and TRBJ2-3, with 7 positions matching TRBD1. Unmatched junction bases numbered 5, after V lost 3 bases and J lost 2 bases. The CDR3 contains 15 residues. From germline, CDR1 is SNHLY and CDR2 FYNNEI.

This clonotype was found a few times. V is TRBV5-1 and J is TRBJ2-3; 10 bases are a match to TRBD1. The CDR3 consists of 16 residues. Germline V gene data show CDR1 as SGHRS and CDR2 as YFSETQ. V gave up 0 bases and J gave up 4 bases; unmatched junction bases: 5. In DNA, the CDR3 is TGCGCCAGCAGCTTGGAAGGGACAGGGGCGCCAGATACGCAGTATTTT. It specifies CASSLEGTGAPDTQYF.